The T cell receptor (beta chain) under discussion was sequenced for a study of T cell changes during pregnancy in multiple sclerosis. Assay: immunoSEQ multiplex PCR; the TCRdb copy retains only in-frame clones and omits some. The sample has 35,000 to 45,000 clones, roughly 89% seen once; the top ten hold more than 0.55%. J was trimmed by 0 bases and V by 6 bases; bases with no gene match: 19. The CDR3 length is 20 residues. Germline loops: CDR1 SNHLY, CDR2 FYNNEI. The chain is built from TRBV2 and TRBJ2-1; 8 nucleotides line up with TRBD2. The clonotype comes from a female donor with multiple sclerosis, enrolled in a pregnancy study. The sample was CD4+ T cells from peripheral blood mononuclear cells, taken before pregnancy. The CDR3 DNA reads TGTGCCAGCAGCGGGGGGGACTTCCTTCGGGGTTGGAGCTCCTACAATGAGCAGTTCTTC. It is translated as CASSGGDFLRGWSSYNEQFF.